One and the same sample provided the 26 T cell receptor beta chains below, sequenced in a study of early T cells in non-severe SARS-CoV-2 infection. In TCRdb, the 5' RACE reads were re-called with MiXCR into one record per CDR3 protein. The profile shows fewer than 40,000 distinct CDR3 sequences, approximately 7.1% of them singletons. Material: whole blood, obtained at baseline. The receptors were sampled from an adult who was a healthcare worker with PCR-confirmed SARS-CoV-2 infection or an uninfected control (not recorded which).

This clonotype was seen many times. This rearrangement joins TRBV30 to TRBJ1-2; 7 positions agree with TRBD1. The CDR3 has 12 amino acids. CDR1 GTSNPN and CDR2 SVGIG come from the germline V gene (reference sequence). Trimming cost V 2 bases and J 8 bases; bases outside gene matches: 5. The CDR3 here is CAWSFQGVGYTF. The CDR3 nucleotides read TGTGCCTGGAGTTTTCAGGGGGTAGGCTACACCTTC.

This sequence joins TRBV2 and TRBJ1-4; possibly TRBD1 for D (6 bases). The CDR3 is 15 residues long. Per germline, CDR1 SNHLY and CDR2 FYNNEI. Between the trimmed V and J ends, which lost 6 bases and 5 bases, there was a span of 16 bases. The CDR3 spells CASRRETTGNEKLFF. In nucleotides, the CDR3 is TGTGCCAGCAGGAGGGAGACAACAGGGAATGAAAAACTGTTTTTT.

This clonotype came up many times. The chain is built from TRBV7-2 and TRBJ1-5; D is possibly TRBD1 (5 bases). The CDR3 length is 15 residues. Germline V gene data show CDR1 as SGHTA and CDR2 as FQGNSA. Trimming pared 1 base from V and 5 bases from J, leaving 12 bases between. Written as DNA, the CDR3 is TGTGCCAGCAGCTTAGATCCCGGGGGGGATCAGCCCCAGCATTTT. Protein sequence: CASSLDPGGDQPQHF.

This clonotype has just a few counts. V and J are TRBV20-1 and TRBJ2-1, with 7 positions matching TRBD2. V dropped 0 bases and J dropped 5; count of bases not matched to a gene: 10. There are 16 residues in the CDR3. The germline V gene encodes CDR1 DFQATT and CDR2 SNEGSKA (reference sequence). The CDR3 bases are TGCAGTGCTAGAGAATCGCGGGAGAGACTACACAATGAGCAGTTCTTC. Its protein product is CSARESRERLHNEQFF.

The V call is TRBV7-2, the J call TRBJ2-3, with a tentative D call TRBD2 (6 bases). CDR1 SGHTA and CDR2 FQGNSA come from the germline V gene. This CDR3 is built from 14 residues. V lost 5 bases, J lost 4 bases, and 13 bases lay in between. CDR3 sequence (DNA): TGTGCCAGCAGCGCGGGATACGGGGCAGATACGCAGTATTTT. This translates into CASSAGYGADTQYF. Full variable domain (outside the CDR3, taken from reference TRBV7-2 and TRBJ2-3): GAGVSQSPSNKVTEKGKDVELRCDPISGHTALYWYRQSLGQGLEFLIYFQGNSAPDKSGLPSDRFSAERTGGSVSTLTIQRTQQEDSAVYLCASSAGYGADTQYFGPGTRLTVL.

With respect to this clonotype: A much larger clone lies a single base off, so this may be a read error. The chain is built from TRBV3-2 and TRBJ2-2; the D call TRBD2 from the table was never checked on the DNA. TRBV3-2 is assigned pseudogene status. CDR3 length: 15 residues. This CDR3 reads CASSPGTSLIGELFF. CDR3 coding DNA: TGTGCCAGCAGCCCCGGGACTAGCCTCATCGGGGAGCTGTTTTTT.

The rearrangement joins TRBV7-2 to TRBJ1-6; D gene unclear. The germline CDR1 and CDR2 sequences are SGHTA and FQGNSA. V shed 5 bases and J shed 3 bases, with 11 bases lying between them. The length of the CDR3 is 15 residues. In nucleotides, the CDR3 is TGTGCCAGCAGCGCTAAGGACGGCTATAATTCACCCCTCCACTTT. Protein sequence: CASSAKDGYNSPLHF. The full variable domain, with the rest looked up from reference TRBV7-2 and TRBJ1-6, is GAGVSQSPSNKVTEKGKDVELRCDPISGHTALYWYRQSLGQGLEFLIYFQGNSAPDKSGLPSDRFSAERTGGSVSTLTIQRTQQEDSAVYLCASSAKDGYNSPLHFGNGTRLTVT.

This clonotype appeared many times. The CDR3 reads CASSEFSLPQHF. CDR3 DNA: TGTGCCAGCAGTGAATTCTCCCTGCCCCAGCATTTT. The rearrangement joins TRBV2 to TRBJ1-5; D gene ambiguous. Germline V gene data show CDR1 as SNHLY and CDR2 as FYNNEI. Trimming stripped 2 bases from V and 9 bases from J, with 8 bases between. The CDR3 sequence is 12 residues long.

By proportion, this clonotype is medium-sized (0.01 to 0.1%). V and J are TRBV20-1 and TRBJ2-1, with D perhaps given as TRBD1 or TRBD2 (5 bases each). Per the germline V gene, CDR1 is DFQATT and CDR2 is SNEGSKA (reference sequence). CDR3 length: 17 residues. V lost 2 bases to trimming and J lost 1 base, with 18 bases between them. The CDR3 DNA is TGCAGTGCTAGACTAGCTTGGGGCGGTTATTCCTACAATGAGCAGTTCTTC. It yields the protein CSARLAWGGYSYNEQFF.

Only a few counts were recorded for this clonotype. The chain couples TRBV29-1 to TRBJ2-1; possible D gene TRBD2, 5 bases. The CDR3 has 14 residues. Trimming took off 4 bases at V and 7 bases at J, with 17 bases between the two ends. Germline V gene data show CDR1 as SQVTM and CDR2 as ANQGSEA. This CDR3 is CSVGSGQDLNEQFF. CDR3 sequence (DNA): TGCAGCGTTGGAAGCGGTCAGGACCTGAATGAGCAGTTCTTC.

This clonotype occurred many times. This chain links TRBV20-1 with TRBJ2-5; D is perhaps TRBD1 (7 bases). Trimming cost V 7 bases and J 5 bases, with 17 bases left between them. CDR3 length: 13 residues. Germline values: CDR1 DFQATT, CDR2 SNEGSKA (reference sequence). The CDR3 is CSVATTGRETQYF. CDR3 in DNA: TGCAGTGTGGCTACGACAGGGAGGGAGACCCAGTACTTC.

This clonotype was counted ten times or more. The chain carries TRBV5-1 and TRBJ2-7; tentatively, D is TRBD2 (5 bases). Between the trimmed V and J ends, which lost 2 bases and 7 bases, there was a span of 13 bases. The length of the CDR3 is 13 residues. The germline V gene encodes CDR1 SGHRS and CDR2 YFSETQ. CDR3 amino acids: CASSFPGSGEQYF. CDR3 in DNA: TGCGCCAGCAGCTTTCCGGGGAGTGGAGAGCAGTACTTC.

At least ten counts were recorded for this clonotype. The gene calls are TRBV2 and TRBJ1-5; D perhaps matches TRBD1 (5 bases). The CDR3 contains 13 residues. The germline gives CDR1 SNHLY, CDR2 FYNNEI. V was pared by 4 bases and J by 4 bases, with 8 bases between. In DNA, the CDR3 is TGTGCCAGCAGTGTAGGGGAAAATCAGCCCCAGCATTTT. Translating gives CASSVGENQPQHF.

The chain combines TRBV12-3 or TRBV12-4 with TRBJ2-1; TRBD1 matches at 9 bases. The CDR3 spans 13 residues. V was pared by 6 bases and J by 8 bases, with 5 bases of the junction left unmatched. The CDR3 DNA reads TGTGCCAGCAGATACGGACAGGGGTATGAGCAGTTCTTC. Translation gives CASRYGQGYEQFF.

In this sample, this clonotype turned up many times. V gene TRBV12-3 or TRBV12-4 combines with J gene TRBJ2-4, with D possibly being TRBD2 (5 bases). The V and J ends lost 3 bases and 0 bases respectively, with 12 bases between them. This CDR3 is built from 16 residues. In DNA form, the CDR3 reads TGTGCCAGCAGTTTTAGGGAGATTCTAGCCAAAAACATTCAGTACTTC. Protein product: CASSFREILAKNIQYF.

The chain recombines TRBV5-1 with TRBJ1-1, with D possibly TRBD1 on 5 matching bases. Germline V lookup: CDR1 SGHRS, CDR2 YFSETQ. The length of the CDR3 is 15 residues. The V end lost 0 bases, the J end lost 2 bases, and 11 bases lay between the germline ends. The CDR3 coding sequence is TGCGCCAGCAGCTTGGCCCTAAGGGGAAACACTGAAGCTTTCTTT. It specifies CASSLALRGNTEAFF.

This clonotype was seen a few times. The chain couples TRBV3-1 to TRBJ2-1; a possible D gene is TRBD1 (6 bases). The germline CDR1 and CDR2 sequences are LGHDT and YNNKEL (reference sequence). CDR3 length equals 15 residues. Trimming took 1 base from V and 7 from J, leaving 14 bases between them. The DNA for the CDR3 is TGTGCCAGCAGCCAAGTAGGGGGTGGTCTGAATGAGCAGTTCTTC. It is translated as CASSQVGGGLNEQFF.

This clonotype was counted at least ten times. The CDR3 sequence: CASSQRTPRGPDTQYF. The CDR3 coding sequence is TGTGCCAGCAGCCAGCGGACTCCCCGGGGCCCAGATACGCAGTATTTT. This rearrangement joins TRBV7-2 to TRBJ2-3; the D gene could be TRBD1 or TRBD2 (5 bases each). Deletions cut 5 bases from V and 4 bases from J, with 19 bases between. The length of the CDR3 is 16 residues. The V gene's germline CDR1 is SGHTA and CDR2 FQGNSA.

This clonotype was found many times. V is TRBV6-1 and J is TRBJ2-7; 7 bases align to TRBD1. CDR3 length: 17 residues. Germline V gene lookup returns CDR1 MNHNS and CDR2 SASEGT. Germline trimming cut 10 bases from V and 0 bases from J; bases unmatched to any gene: 18. The CDR3 nucleotides are TGTGCCAACACATTGCCCCGGGACAGCCTTTTCTCCTACGAGCAGTACGTC. This sequence encodes CANTLPRDSLFSYEQYV.

The V gene is TRBV4-1, the J gene TRBJ2-1; D could derive from TRBD1 or TRBD2 (5 bases each). CDR1 is MGHRA, CDR2 YSYEKL, per germline. CDR3 length: 16 residues. Between the trimmed V and J ends, which lost 1 base and 0 bases, there was a span of 10 bases. CDR3: CASSQVGRSSYNEQFF. The CDR3 nucleotides are TGCGCCAGCAGCCAAGTGGGACGGAGCTCCTACAATGAGCAGTTCTTC.

This clonotype was seen ten or more times. This CDR3 is CASSDRQARNTGELFF. CDR3 DNA: TGTGCCAGCAGCGACCGACAGGCCAGGAACACCGGGGAGCTGTTTTTT. This chain joins TRBV7-2 and TRBJ2-2; D is possibly TRBD1 (6 bases). Trimming took 5 bases from V and 1 from J, leaving 14 bases between them. This CDR3 has 16 residues. The germline V gene has CDR1 SGHTA and CDR2 FQGNSA.

This clonotype has more than one count but fewer than ten. V is TRBV6-4 and J is TRBJ2-1, with 9 bases identical to TRBD1. V lost 6 bases, J lost 4 bases, and 7 bases stayed unmatched. The CDR3 totals 15 residues. Germline assignment: CDR1 MRHNA and CDR2 SNTAGT. The CDR3 DNA sequence: TGTGCCAGCAGCGAACGGACAGGGGATTACAATGAGCAGTTCTTC. This translates into CASSERTGDYNEQFF.

V is TRBV18 and J is TRBJ1-2, with TRBD1 identical over 10 bases. Germline values: CDR1 KGHSH, CDR2 LQKENI. The V gene end was trimmed by 3 bases and the J gene end by 7 bases; junction bases not matched to a gene: 8. This CDR3 region has 15 residues. CDR3 nucleotides: TGTGCCAGCTCACCGAATCTGGGACAGGGGTTTGGCTACACCTTC. Residues: CASSPNLGQGFGYTF.

This clonotype was seen many times. V usage is TRBV20-1 and J usage is TRBJ2-7, with 7 bases aligning to TRBD1. Germline assignment: CDR1 DFQATT and CDR2 SNEGSKA (reference sequence). This CDR3 contains 13 residues. V trimming: 2 bases; J trimming: 5 bases; junction bases outside the gene matches: 6. The CDR3: CSARTNRGHEQYV. Here the CDR3 DNA reads TGCAGTGCTAGAACAAACAGGGGTCACGAGCAGTACGTC.

This chain uses TRBV7-9 with TRBJ2-5; 12 nucleotides line up with TRBD2. Germline CDR1 and CDR2: SEHNR and FQNEAQ (reference sequence). V lost 5 bases, J lost 1 base, and 8 bases stayed unmatched. CDR3 length equals 17 residues. CDR3 sequence (DNA): TGTGCCAGCAGCCGACCGGGACTAGCGGGCATCCAAGAGACCCAGTACTTC. Its translation is CASSRPGLAGIQETQYF.

About this clonotype itself: A much larger clone sits a single nucleotide away, making a read error possible. The rearrangement uses TRBV5-1 and TRBJ2-3, with D possibly matching TRBD2 (6 bases). Germline-derived CDR1 and CDR2 are SGHRS and YFSETQ. This CDR3 region has 12 residues. CDR3 DNA sequence: TGCGCCAGCAACCTCGCGGAGGGCCATAAGAATTTT. Protein: CASNLAEGHKNF.